A single sample gave rise to the 9 T cell receptor beta chains below, sequenced in a study of blood T cell repertoires in COVID-19. The method was immunoSEQ multiplex PCR; TCRdb's version includes in-frame clones alone and lacks a portion of them. Of about 120,000 clones in the sample, over 70% are singletons; the top ten hold roughly 1.6%. The sequencing sample was made of peripheral blood. The receptors were gathered from a man aged 45 to 65 with acute or convalescent COVID-19.

CDR3 loop: CASSEGQGHYEQYV. In nucleotides, the CDR3 is TGCGCCAGCAGCGAGGGACAGGGCCACTACGAGCAGTACGTC. The V gene is TRBV5-1, the J gene TRBJ2-7; TRBD1 matches at 9 bases. The CDR3 is made up of 14 amino acids. Germline V CDR1 and CDR2: SGHRS, YFSETQ. The V gene end was trimmed by 4 bases and the J gene end by 3 bases; junction bases not matched to a gene: 5.

The chain joins TRBV19 to TRBJ1-1; possible D gene TRBD1, 6 bases. Germline CDR1 LNHDA, CDR2 SQIVND (reference sequence). Trimming cost V 7 bases and J 4 bases, with 16 bases left between them. The CDR3 has 14 amino acids. The CDR3 nucleotides are TGTGCCAGTACTACGGGGGGCTTGGGCACTGAAGCTTTCTTT. This codes for CASTTGGLGTEAFF. The full variable domain, in which reference TRBV19 and TRBJ1-1 provide the parts outside the CDR3, is DGGITQSPKYLFRKEGQNVTLSCEQNLNHDAMYWYRQDPGQGLRLIYYSQIVNDFQKGDIAEGYSVSREKKESFPLTVTSAQKNPTAFYLCASTTGGLGTEAFFGQGTRLTVV.

The table lists this clone with a few counts. The V and J genes are TRBV6-1 and TRBJ1-1; D possibly corresponds to TRBD1 (5 bases). Per the germline V gene, CDR1 is MNHNS and CDR2 is SASEGT. CDR3 length: 14 amino acids. V was clipped by 2 bases and J by 3 bases, with 10 bases between them. The CDR3 DNA reads TGTGCCAGCAGTGAAAGAAAAGGGGACACTGAAGCTTTCTTT. Amino acids: CASSERKGDTEAFF.

The V gene is TRBV5-4, the J gene TRBJ1-2, with 8 bases fitting TRBD1. The CDR3 has 13 amino acids. Germline V gene lookup returns CDR1 SGHNT and CDR2 YYREEE (reference sequence). V was clipped by 3 bases and J by 4 bases; unmatched bases: 2. CDR3 nucleotides: TGTGCCAGCAGCTCGACAGGGGCCTATGGCTACACCTTC. Translation: CASSSTGAYGYTF.

The chain uses TRBV19 and TRBJ1-2; TRBD1 agrees at 8 bases. Germline V gives CDR1 LNHDA, CDR2 SQIVND (reference sequence). The junction had 10 bases not matched to a gene; V was cut back by 6 bases and J by 4 bases. The CDR3 is 15 residues long. The DNA of the CDR3 is TGTGCCAGTAGCAAGGACAGGGATCTTGTCTATGGCTACACCTTC. It codes for CASSKDRDLVYGYTF.

The gene calls are TRBV4-1 and TRBJ2-3, with TRBD2 identical over 12 bases. This CDR3 has 17 residues. CDR1 and CDR2 (germline): MGHRA, YSYEKL. V lost 0 bases and J lost 5; bases outside the gene matches: 6. CDR3 region: CASSQDSSGGEGDTQYF. The DNA of the CDR3 is TGCGCCAGCAGCCAAGATTCTAGCGGGGGGGAGGGAGATACGCAGTATTTT.

Of note for this clone: This CDR3 is also generated by other DNA sequences in the sample. The chain employs TRBV7-6 and TRBJ2-3; D might be TRBD1 (5 bases). The length of the CDR3 is 15 residues. Trimming removed 0 bases from V and 0 bases from J, with 7 bases in between. CDR1 is SGHVS, CDR2 FNYEAQ, per germline. The CDR3 protein is CASSLAGASTDTQYF. The CDR3 region has the DNA TGTGCCAGCAGCTTAGCAGGGGCTAGCACAGATACGCAGTATTTT.

The rearrangement links TRBV6-4 to TRBJ2-3; 9 positions match TRBD2. The CDR3 totals 15 residues. V was clipped by 2 bases and J by 6 bases; unmatched bases: 6. Germline CDR1 MRHNA, CDR2 SNTAGT. CDR3 DNA: TGTGCCAGCAGTGACGCGGGGGGGCCAGGGGATACGCAGTATTTT. Translation: CASSDAGGPGDTQYF.

The chain combines TRBV6-4 with TRBJ2-3; D not resolved. The CDR3 is 13 residues long. Germline assignment: CDR1 MRHNA and CDR2 SNTAGT. Trimming removed 6 bases from V and 0 bases from J, with 7 bases in between. The CDR3 spells CASRGGSTDTQYF. CDR3 bases: TGTGCCAGCAGAGGCGGCAGCACAGATACGCAGTATTTT.